This TCR beta chain was retrieved from a study of response to subunit inactivated influenza vaccine. Study-wide results and caveats: With each seasonal influenza vaccination, the authors suggested, few new T cells are recruited.

V shed 2 bases and J shed 2 bases, with 12 bases lying between them. CDR3 size: 15 residues. Per germline, CDR1 MNHNS and CDR2 SASEGT. For this clonotype: Its antigen remains unknown.

MiXCR, applied by TCRdb to the RT-PCR reads, yields one record per CDR3 protein. The table records hundreds of thousands of distinct CDR3 sequences, 12% of them present only once. The sample consisted of non-naive T cells sorted from PBMCs, taken 14 to 15 days before vaccination. The sequence derives from a man in his fifties or sixties who received an inactivated influenza vaccine. The J gene is TRBJ2-5, the V gene TRBV6-1; D perhaps matches TRBD1 (6 bases). The CDR3 sequence is CASSEFTGQQETQYF. The CDR3 nucleotides read TGTGCCAGCAGTGAATTCACCGGACAGCAAGAGACCCAGTACTTC.